One TCR beta chain is described in this entry. The target antigen is unknown. These data belong to a study of CD4 T cells in relation to SARS-CoV-2 and coronaviruses. Study in general: Controls used an HIV-1 Nef peptide pool or no peptide.

Before the COVID-19 pandemic, during about 2011-2019, CD4+ T cells were taken from unexposed donors. Isolation of CD4+ T cells took place after around eleven days in culture. Cells permitting, SARS-CoV-2 S/N and four cold-coronavirus spikes were tested on unexposed-donor CD4+ T cells. PBMCs were plated at 1.5 million to 2 million per well in IL-2-containing medium. Half the medium was replaced with IL-2 medium on days 3 and 7. Clones were sequenced by immunoSEQ multiplex PCR, and TCRdb holds only the in-frame ones, with some missing. The repertoire holds 12,000 or so clones, with 70% to 85% as singletons. Sequenced sample: CD4+ T cells from PBMCs, cultured in vitro. The TCR originated in a human donor in good health.

CDR3 residues: CASSAQQGATNEKLFF. The CDR3 DNA reads as TGCGCCAGCAGCGCCCAACAGGGTGCAACTAATGAAAAACTGTTTTTT. This chain uses TRBV5-1 with TRBJ1-4, with D possibly TRBD1 on 6 matching bases. The germline V and J ends were trimmed by 4 bases and 0 bases, with 13 bases remaining between them. The CDR3 extends over 16 amino acids. The germline gives CDR1 SGHRS, CDR2 YFSETQ. The full variable domain, completed using reference TRBV5-1 and TRBJ1-4, is KAGVTQTPRYLIKTRGQQVTLSCSPISGHRSVSWYQQTPGQGLQFLFEYFSETQRNKGNFPGRFSGRQFSNSRSEMNVSTLELGDSALYLCASSAQQGATNEKLFFGSGTQLSVL.